This entry is about one TCR beta chain. Its antigen is currently not known. Base-call qualities are not available, and no considerably larger clone is one nucleotide away. The sample comes from a study of somatic mutations in cytotoxic T cells in rheumatoid arthritis (dated 2017 in TCRdb). Concerning the study at large: Patient peripheral blood (less than 31 ml EDTA) was drawn right after diagnosis and before any treatment started. The median ages of the patient and control groups were essentially identical. The study asked whether expanded CD8+ T-cell clones in newly diagnosed, untreated rheumatoid arthritis carry somatic mutations, and used TCRB deep sequencing to characterize clonality. A FACSAria II or Sony SH800 was used to flow-sort some V beta antibody-stained T-cell populations at nearly 100% purity, and TCRB sequencing was also done on sorted V beta1+ cells. TCRB deep sequencing was performed for 65 rheumatoid arthritis patients and approximately 20 healthy controls.

V and J lose 0 bases and 0 bases, and a span of 8 bases separates them. The cysteine opens and the phenylalanine closes a CDR3 of 16 amino acids. Only the CDR3 part of the read is kept: 48 bases, read in frame from the first base. In the germline V gene, CDR1 corresponds to SGHDN and CDR2 to FVKESK. TCRB CDR3 sequencing used the immunoSEQ assay on genomic DNA. The authors' pipeline ran thus. Published virus-specific TCRB sequences were compared with patient CD8+ clones larger than 1%, and only a few matches were found. Analyses were restricted to productive TCRB rearrangements. Clonality was expressed as a Shannon entropy-based productive clonality index, with each clone defined by a unique TCRB CDR3 sequence. To calculate repertoire overlap between two samples, the template counts of each clone were considered relative to each sample's total templates. V-gene usage from TCRB sequencing and V-gene usage measured by flow cytometry were correlated (Spearman r of around 0.6). TCRdb took this table from immuneACCESS and kept in-frame rearrangements with V and J called. Such tables lack part of the clones; where checked against another copy, unresolved V genes explain under half of the gap, and the rest is unexplained. Clone size and the V and J calls come from that table; the DNA yielded D and trimming. This sample comprises more than 15,000 clones, 55% to 80% of them detected only once. Of the sample, 18% falls within the top ten clones.

General conclusions and limits of the study: It was unknown which antigens the expanded CD8+ clones targeted, and their absence from virus-specific databases did not exclude viral specificity. Healthy controls showed no age-related increase in CD8+ clonality, whereas patients did (Spearman r=0.49). The slight underrepresentation of TRBV07 in patients was not corrected for multiple comparisons. In about an eighth of the roughly 60 patients the largest CD8+ clone exceeded 20% of CD8+ cells, and several identical CD8+ TCRB sequences were shared between blood and synovial fluid. CD8+ T-cell clonality in rheumatoid arthritis patients was not significantly different from that in age-matched healthy controls.

On an AutoMACS, CD4+ and CD8+ cells were isolated via positive magnetic bead selection, and their purity was verified by flow cytometry. After a first flow cytometry screen using a TCR V beta antibody panel, clonal expansions were characterized through TCRB deep sequencing of sorted CD8+ fractions. Ficoll-Paque PLUS density gradient separation was used to isolate peripheral blood mononuclear cells. Using Nucleospin Tissue or Tissue XS kits, DNA was extracted from CD4-enriched, CD8-enriched or PBMC samples, with quantification by a Qubit 2.0 fluorometer. The sequenced material came from CD8+ T cells sorted from blood. This sequence uses TRBV14 and TRBJ1-4; no D gene can be assigned with confidence. This TCR was recovered from an adult with rheumatoid arthritis. The CDR3 amino acid sequence is: CASSQDRLATNEKLFF. The DNA reads as follows: TGTGCCAGCAGCCAAGATAGGCTTGCAACTAATGAAAAACTGTTTTTT.